A selection of T cell receptor beta chains follows, all from one sample in a study of cytomegalovirus exposure and HLA in healthy donors. Measured with immunoSEQ multiplex PCR; TCRdb has only the in-frame clones, and not every one. The table records roughly 180,000 clones, roughly a tenth of them present only once. The sequencing input was PBMCs. These receptor sequences come from a young woman in good health and CMV-seropositive. Both conserved end residues are part of each CDR3. Each record gives: J gene, V gene, clone size, D gene, CDR3 protein, CDR3 DNA. D genes are given only for firm matches. Some rows have no size entry. The others give once, few or many, or a class for an expanded clone.

j_call: TRBJ1-1; v_call: TRBV9; clone_size: few; d_call: -; cdr3_aa: CASSTPNTEAFF; cdr3_nt: TGTGCCAGCAGCACACCGAACACTGAAGCTTTCTTT
j_call: TRBJ1-1; v_call: TRBV5-1; clone_size: few; d_call: TRBD1; cdr3_aa: CASSFRVGGGGTEAFF; cdr3_nt: TGCGCCAGCAGCTTCAGGGTAGGGGGCGGCGGCACTGAAGCTTTCTTT
j_call: TRBJ2-3; v_call: TRBV11-2; clone_size: few; d_call: TRBD2; cdr3_aa: CASASGSSDTQYF; cdr3_nt: TGTGCCAGCGCTAGCGGGAGTTCAGATACGCAGTATTTT
j_call: TRBJ2-3; v_call: TRBV5-1; clone_size: few; d_call: TRBD2; cdr3_aa: CASSFLGGLAGVDTQYF; cdr3_nt: TGCGCCAGCAGCTTTCTCGGTGGACTAGCGGGAGTGGATACGCAGTATTTT
j_call: TRBJ2-1; v_call: TRBV13; clone_size: few; d_call: -; cdr3_aa: CASSQRGGNEQFF; cdr3_nt: TGTGCCAGCAGTCAAAGGGGCGGCAATGAGCAGTTCTTC
j_call: TRBJ1-1; v_call: TRBV2; clone_size: few; d_call: TRBD1; cdr3_aa: CASSTWTGGATEAFF; cdr3_nt: TGTGCCAGCAGTACTTGGACAGGGGGTGCCACTGAAGCTTTCTTT
j_call: TRBJ2-1; v_call: TRBV7-3; clone_size: -; d_call: -; cdr3_aa: CASSLRAGEYNEQFF; cdr3_nt: TGTGCCAGCAGCTTAAGGGCTGGCGAATACAATGAGCAGTTCTTC
j_call: TRBJ1-4; v_call: TRBV6-6; clone_size: few; d_call: TRBD1; cdr3_aa: CASSTNQGGTNEKLFF; cdr3_nt: TGTGCCAGCAGTACGAATCAGGGGGGAACTAATGAAAAACTGTTTTTT
j_call: TRBJ2-1; v_call: TRBV5-6; clone_size: -; d_call: TRBD1; cdr3_aa: CASSLYGQGFNEQFF; cdr3_nt: TGTGCCAGCAGCTTGTACGGACAGGGATTCAATGAGCAGTTCTTC
j_call: TRBJ1-1; v_call: TRBV20-1; clone_size: -; d_call: -; cdr3_aa: CSAWGGVEAFF; cdr3_nt: TGCAGTGCTTGGGGAGGGGTTGAAGCTTTCTTT
j_call: TRBJ2-5; v_call: TRBV30; clone_size: -; d_call: TRBD2; cdr3_aa: CAWAFAGAQYF; cdr3_nt: TGTGCTTGGGCCTTCGCGGGGGCCCAGTACTTC
j_call: TRBJ1-1; v_call: TRBV7-9; clone_size: -; d_call: TRBD1; cdr3_aa: CASSTQGGTEAFF; cdr3_nt: TGTGCCAGCAGCACACAGGGGGGCACTGAAGCTTTCTTT
j_call: TRBJ1-2; v_call: TRBV5-1; clone_size: few; d_call: TRBD1; cdr3_aa: CASISRPGTANYGYTF; cdr3_nt: TGCGCCAGCATCTCCCGCCCCGGGACAGCTAACTATGGCTACACCTTC